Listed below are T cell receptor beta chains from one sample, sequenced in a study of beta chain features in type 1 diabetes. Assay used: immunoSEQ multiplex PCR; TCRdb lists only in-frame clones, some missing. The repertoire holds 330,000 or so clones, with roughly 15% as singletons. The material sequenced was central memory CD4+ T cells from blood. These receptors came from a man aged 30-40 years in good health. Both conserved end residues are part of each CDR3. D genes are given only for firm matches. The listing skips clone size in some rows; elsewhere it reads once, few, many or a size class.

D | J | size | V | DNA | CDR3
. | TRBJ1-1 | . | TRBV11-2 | TGTGCCAGCAGCTTAGCTGGACAGCTGCGCACTGAAGCTTTCTTT | CASSLAGQLRTEAFF
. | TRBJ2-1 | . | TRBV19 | TGTGCCAGTAGTATGAAGACTCAGCTCTCCTACAATGAGCAGTTCTTC | CASSMKTQLSYNEQFF
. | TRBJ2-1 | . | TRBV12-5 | TGTGCTAGTGGTTCCGGTAGAGGATTAAACAATGAGCAGTTCTTC | CASGSGRGLNNEQFF
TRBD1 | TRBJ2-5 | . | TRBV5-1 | TGCGCCAGCTCCCCGGGCAGGGGGATAGAGACCCAGTACTTC | CASSPGRGIETQYF
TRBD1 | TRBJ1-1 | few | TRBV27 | TGTGCCAGCAGGGGACAGGGGGCGGGGGGCACTGAAGCTTTCTTT | CASRGQGAGGTEAFF
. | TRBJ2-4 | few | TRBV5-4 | TGTGCCAGCAGCTGGCTAGGGGGTACTGGGTTAGCCAAAAACATTCAGTACTTC | CASSWLGGTGLAKNIQYF
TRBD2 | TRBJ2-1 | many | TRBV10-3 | TGTGCCATCGCACCCACTAGCGGGAGGTTGTTGGGCGAGCAGTTCTTC | CAIAPTSGRLLGEQFF
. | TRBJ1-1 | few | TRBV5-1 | TGCGCCAGCAGCTTGGGCGGGGTCGGCGTTGAAGCTTTCTTT | CASSLGGVGVEAFF
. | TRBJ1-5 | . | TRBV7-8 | TGTGCCAGCAGCTTAGTAAGTCGACAGGCCAATCAGCCCCAGCATTTT | CASSLVSRQANQPQHF
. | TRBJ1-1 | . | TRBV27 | TGTGCCAGCAGTTTAGACCGGTGGGGGACTGAAGCTTTCTTT | CASSLDRWGTEAFF
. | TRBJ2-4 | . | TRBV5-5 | TGTGCCAGCAGGAGCGACAGAGCCAAAAACATTCAGTACTTC | CASRSDRAKNIQYF
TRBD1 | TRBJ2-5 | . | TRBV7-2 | TGTGCCAGCAGCTTAGAATATCAGGGGGATTTAAAGCAGTACTTC | CASSLEYQGDLKQYF
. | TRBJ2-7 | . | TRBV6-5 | TGTGCCAGCAGTCCTGGTGGCACTGGGGAGCAGTACTTC | CASSPGGTGEQYF
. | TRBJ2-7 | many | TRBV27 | TGTGCCAGCAAGAGGGAGCACGGATTCTACGAGCAGTACTTC | CASKREHGFYEQYF
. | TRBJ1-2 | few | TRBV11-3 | TGTGCCAGCAGCTTGGAGGGGGTGCATGGCTACACCTTC | CASSLEGVHGYTF
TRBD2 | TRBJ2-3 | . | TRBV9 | TGTGCCAGCAGCGTGAATGGCGGGGGGGCAGATACGCAGTATTTT | CASSVNGGGADTQYF
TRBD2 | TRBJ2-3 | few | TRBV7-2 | TGTGCCAGCAGCGAGGGGACTAGCGGACGCACAGATACGCAGTATTTT | CASSEGTSGRTDTQYF
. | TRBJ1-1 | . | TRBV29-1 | TGCAGCGTTGGACAGTCCATGAACACTGAAGCTTTCTTT | CSVGQSMNTEAFF
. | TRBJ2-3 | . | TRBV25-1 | TGTGCCAGCAGTAATGGGGGGACAGATACGCAGTATTTT | CASSNGGTDTQYF
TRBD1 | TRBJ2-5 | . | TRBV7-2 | TGTGCCAGCAGCTTCGACAGGGGCCCCGCGGAGACCCAGTACTTC | CASSFDRGPAETQYF
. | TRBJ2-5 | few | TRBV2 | TGTGCCAGCAAGACAATGGGCCTTTTATTAGAGACCCAGTACTTC | CASKTMGLLLETQYF
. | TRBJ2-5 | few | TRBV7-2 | TGTGCCAGCAGCTCCGACTTAAGGGCCCAGTACTTC | CASSSDLRAQYF
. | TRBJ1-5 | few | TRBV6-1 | TGTGCCAGCAGTGAAGGGGCTAGTCCTCAGCCCCAGCATTTT | CASSEGASPQPQHF
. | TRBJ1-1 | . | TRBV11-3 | TGTGCCAGCAGCGTCGGGACGGCTCCGTACACTGAAGCTTTCTTT | CASSVGTAPYTEAFF
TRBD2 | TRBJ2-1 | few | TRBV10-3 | TGTGCCATCAGTGAGTCGTCGGGGGGTAACAATGAGCAGTTCTTC | CAISESSGGNNEQFF
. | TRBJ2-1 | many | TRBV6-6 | TGTGCCAGCAGTTACTCCGACAATGAGCAGTTCTTC | CASSYSDNEQFF
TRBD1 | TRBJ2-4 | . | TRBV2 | TGTGCCAGCAGCTTAAAAACAGGGGGCTTAAACATTCAGTACTTC | CASSLKTGGLNIQYF
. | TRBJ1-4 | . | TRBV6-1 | TGTGCCAGCAGTGAAACCTCGCGTCAGGGCTCACTGTTTTTT | CASSETSRQGSLFF
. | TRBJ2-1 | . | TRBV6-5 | TGTGCCAGCAGTATATCGGCGGGATATGAGCAGTTCTTC | CASSISAGYEQFF
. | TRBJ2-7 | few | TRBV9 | TGTGCCAGCAGCGTCGATAGGGGTTCTATCGAGCAGTACTTC | CASSVDRGSIEQYF
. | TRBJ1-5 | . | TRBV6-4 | TGTGCCAGAGCGAAGGGAGGGGGAAATAATCAGCCCCAGCATTTT | CARAKGGGNNQPQHF
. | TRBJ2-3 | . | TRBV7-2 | TGTGCCAGCAGCTTAGGCGGGGATACAGATACGCAGTATTTT | CASSLGGDTDTQYF
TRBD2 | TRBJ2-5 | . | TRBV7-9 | TGTGCCAGCAGCTTACAGCGGGGGGAGACCCAGTACTTC | CASSLQRGETQYF
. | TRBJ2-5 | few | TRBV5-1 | TGCGCCAGCAGCCATACAGGGTCCACTAGCGTGGTAGAGACCCAGTACTTC | CASSHTGSTSVVETQYF
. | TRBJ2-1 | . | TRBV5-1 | TGCGCCAGCAGCCTGGACTTCGCCAATGAGCAGTTCTTC | CASSLDFANEQFF
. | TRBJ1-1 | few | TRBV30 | TGTGCCTGGAGTCATGGACCAGGGCACCTCAACACTGAAGCTTTCTTT | CAWSHGPGHLNTEAFF
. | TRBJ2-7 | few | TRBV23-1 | TGCGCCAGCGGCCGCTCACTAAACTACGAGCAGTACTTC | CASGRSLNYEQYF
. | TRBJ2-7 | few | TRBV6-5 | TGTGCCAGCAGCCCCGATTTGTGGAATCCCGAGCAGTACTTC | CASSPDLWNPEQYF
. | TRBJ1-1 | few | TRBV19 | TGTGCCAGTATCGCACCTGGAGGGTACACTGAAGCTTTCTTT | CASIAPGGYTEAFF